This TCR beta chain was identified during a study of radiotherapy plus CTLA-4 blockade in lung cancer. The protocol was immunoSEQ multiplex PCR, while the TCRdb copy is restricted to in-frame clones and leaves out a portion. The table has just under 60,000 clones, roughly 76% seen once; the top ten hold approximately 8.3%. Broader study findings: Radiotherapy was combined with ipilimumab, and tumor-derived TCR clones then expanded in blood.

Receiving focal radiation plus CTLA-4 blockade with ipilimumab were patients who had chemo-refractory metastatic non-small-cell lung cancer. With regard to this clone: Its antigen remains unidentified.

The sample here was peripheral blood, taken from a patient treated with radiotherapy plus ipilimumab. This clonotype was obtained from a human donor with non-small cell lung cancer whose response to radiotherapy plus ipilimumab could not be evaluated.

The CDR3, as DNA: TGTGCCAGGGGACAGGGCAGTATGGGCACTGAAGCTTTCTTT. It translates to CARGQGSMGTEAFF. The genes are TRBV2 and TRBJ1-1; the match to TRBD1 covers 9 bases. The germline gives CDR1 SNHLY, CDR2 FYNNEI. The ends lost 9 bases at V and 4 bases at J; junction bases unmatched: 9. This CDR3 is 14 amino acids long.